Following are 12 T cell receptor beta chains from one sample sequenced in a study of response to subunit inactivated influenza vaccine. Each CDR3 protein is one row after TCRdb ran MiXCR on the RT-PCR reads. The profile shows hundreds of thousands of distinct CDR3 sequences, 10% to 15% of them singletons. This sample comprised PBMCs from blood, obtained roughly 47 days after vaccination. The receptors were gathered from a man between 50 and 59 years old who received an inactivated influenza vaccine.

This rearrangement joins TRBV12-3 or TRBV12-4 to TRBJ2-7; TRBD1 might be the D (6 bases). Trimming stripped 1 base from V and 7 bases from J, with 11 bases between. This CDR3 comprises 13 residues. DNA of the CDR3: TGTGCCAGCAGTTTAGGGGGGCAGAGGGAGCAGTACTTC. Protein: CASSLGGQREQYF.

This clonotype was seen a single time. J is TRBJ1-5 and V is TRBV19, with TRBD1 identical over 10 bases. The CDR3 is 15 amino acids. Looked up from germline, CDR1 is LNHDA and CDR2 is SQIVND (reference sequence). Losses at the gene ends were 6 bases for V and 7 bases for J; bases not matched to a gene: 9. CDR3 protein: CASSALTGGIQPQHF. DNA for the CDR3: TGTGCCAGTAGCGCCTTGACAGGGGGCATCCAGCCCCAGCATTTT.

This clonotype was observed a few times. The chain links TRBV6-2 or TRBV6-3 to TRBJ2-7, with 7 bases matching TRBD1. There are 16 residues in the CDR3. The V and J ends lost 5 bases and 1 base, in that order; junction bases with no gene match: 11. Germline assignment: CDR1 MNHEY and CDR2 SVGEGT. DNA for the CDR3: TGTGCCAGCAGTCCTCTTTTGGGACAGAAGTCCTACGAGCAGTACTTC. Translated: CASSPLLGQKSYEQYF.

The chain has TRBV18 and TRBJ2-5; TRBD1 matches 8 bases. There are 15 residues in the CDR3. The germline gives CDR1 KGHSH, CDR2 LQKENI. Losses at the gene ends were 1 base for V and 4 bases for J; bases not matched to a gene: 5. The CDR3 sequence: CASSPLPQGGETQYF. The DNA of the CDR3 is TGTGCCAGCTCACCACTTCCACAGGGGGGAGAGACCCAGTACTTC.

The V call is TRBV6-5, the J call TRBJ2-2; 8 positions agree with TRBD2. In germline, CDR1 is MNHEY, CDR2 SVGAGI. Trimming removed 2 bases from V and 6 bases from J; junction bases left unmatched: 11. CDR3 length equals 17 residues. In DNA, the CDR3 is TGTGCCAGCAGTTACGAGTCGGTAGCGGGAACGTCCGGGGAGCTGTTTTTT. Its translation is CASSYESVAGTSGELFF.

This clonotype turned up a few times. The chain links TRBV12-3 or TRBV12-4 to TRBJ2-3; TRBD1 might be the D (8 bases). Deletions cut 6 bases from V and 5 bases from J, with 15 bases between. The CDR3 covers 14 residues. The CDR3 coding sequence is TGTGCCAGCAGCCTGGACAGGGAGGGAGATACGCAGTATTTT. Its translation: CASSLDREGDTQYF.

The chain has TRBV9 and TRBJ2-7, with TRBD1 matching over 7 bases. Trimming at V came to 3 bases and at J to 0 bases, leaving 21 bases not matched to a gene. CDR1 SGDLS and CDR2 YYNGEE come from the germline V gene. CDR3 length: 20 residues. The CDR3 DNA is TGTGCCAGCAGCGCCGAATCTTCCCGCGCCGGACAGGCGTACTCCTACGAGCAGTACTTC. This encodes CASSAESSRAGQAYSYEQYF.

V is TRBV7-2 and J is TRBJ2-2; D possibly matches TRBD1 or TRBD2 (6 bases each). The CDR3 has 15 amino acids. The V gene lost 6 bases and the J gene lost 1 base, with 12 bases spanning the gap. Germline V gives CDR1 SGHTA, CDR2 FQGNSA. The CDR3 loop is CASSYAGQNTGELFF. In DNA, the CDR3 is TGTGCCAGCAGTTACGCGGGACAGAACACCGGGGAGCTGTTTTTT.

The genes are TRBV28 and TRBJ1-5, with 7 nucleotides matching TRBD1. Germline V gene lookup returns CDR1 MDHEN and CDR2 SYDVKM. The CDR3 runs to 15 residues. The V gene end was trimmed by 5 bases and the J gene end by 3 bases; junction bases not matched to a gene: 7. This CDR3 reads CASSVRQGNNQPQHF. The CDR3 bases are TGTGCCAGCAGTGTTCGACAGGGAAACAATCAGCCCCAGCATTTT.

The V call is TRBV12-3 or TRBV12-4, the J call TRBJ1-3, with D perhaps TRBD1 (5 bases). The CDR3 has 13 amino acids. The V gene lost 6 bases and the J gene lost 2 bases, with 8 bases spanning the gap. Written as DNA, the CDR3 is TGTGCCAGCAGCCGGGGGGCTGGAAACACCATATATTTT. Encoded protein: CASSRGAGNTIYF.

V and J are TRBV5-1 and TRBJ2-7, with D possibly TRBD1 on 6 matching bases. Germline values: CDR1 SGHRS, CDR2 YFSETQ. Trimming removed 7 bases from V and 3 bases from J, with 14 bases in between. The CDR3 spans 13 residues. The CDR3 DNA reads TGCGCCAGCGGGACCGGACAGAACTACGAGCAGTACTTC. It codes for CASGTGQNYEQYF.

This clonotype was counted ten times or more. The chain uses TRBV5-1 and TRBJ2-1, with TRBD1 matching over 9 bases. With 3 bases clipped from V and 6 bases from J, the junction kept 7 bases outside the gene matches. CDR1 and CDR2 from the germline V gene are SGHRS and YFSETQ. This CDR3 spans 15 amino acids. The CDR3 region has the DNA TGCGCCAGCAGCTCAACCGGGACAGGGTTCAATGAGCAGTTCTTC. This sequence encodes CASSSTGTGFNEQFF.